The 23 T cell receptor beta chains reported below all come from one sample, sequenced in a study of ipilimumab plus nivolumab after autologous stem cell transplantation (dated by TCRdb to the early 2020s). The library was built by means of the immunoSEQ multiplex PCR assay. TCRdb mirrors the immuneACCESS table, restricted to in-frame sequences. Some clones are absent from its copies; in checked studies, under half trace to an unresolved V gene, and the reason for the others is unknown. The sample includes 37,000 or so clones, with almost 95% observed a single time. 0.75% to 1% of the sample goes to the ten largest clones. The sequencing used PBMCs, collected in a trial of ipilimumab plus nivolumab as post-transplant consolidation. These receptors were taken from a male donor with multiple myeloma.

This clone was counted a single time. The chain has TRBV5-5 and TRBJ2-7; D may correspond to TRBD1 or TRBD2 (5 bases each). Germline CDR1 and CDR2: SGHKS and YYEKEE (reference sequence). V was cut by 0 bases and J by 5 bases, with 12 bases left in between. The CDR3 consists of 14 residues. The CDR3 loop reads CASSLEGSVHEQYF. DNA of the CDR3: TGTGCCAGCAGCTTGGAGGGGAGTGTCCACGAGCAGTACTTC.

The table lists this clone with a count of one. V is TRBV6-1 and J is TRBJ1-5; D is possibly TRBD1 (5 bases). The CDR3 loop spans 15 amino acids. The germline V and J ends were trimmed by 0 bases and 2 bases, with 8 bases remaining between them. Germline V lookup: CDR1 MNHNS, CDR2 SASEGT. This CDR3 is CASSEAEGGNQPQHF. As DNA, the CDR3 is TGTGCCAGCAGTGAAGCGGAAGGGGGCAATCAGCCCCAGCATTTT.

This rearrangement joins TRBV2 to TRBJ1-4, with TRBD1 matching over 7 bases. The CDR3 has 13 amino acids. Germline CDR1 is SNHLY and CDR2 is FYNNEI. J lost 5 bases, V lost 8 bases, and 5 bases had no gene match. The DNA for the CDR3 is TGTGCCAGCGCCCGGGACAGAAATGAAAAACTGTTTTTT. Protein product: CASARDRNEKLFF.

The rearrangement uses TRBV7-6 and TRBJ2-3; 7 bases are shared with TRBD2. Germline V gene data show CDR1 as SGHVS and CDR2 as FNYEAQ. The J segment lost 4 bases and the V segment lost 5 bases, leaving 12 bases of the junction unmatched. This CDR3 comprises 16 residues. CDR3 sequence: CASSPSGGVGPDTQYF. The CDR3 DNA follows: TGTGCCAGCAGCCCCTCTGGGGGGGTCGGGCCAGATACGCAGTATTTT.

The gene calls are TRBV19 and TRBJ2-7, with 8 bases matching TRBD2. The germline V gene encodes CDR1 LNHDA and CDR2 SQIVND (reference sequence). With 5 bases clipped from V and 2 bases from J, the junction kept 5 bases outside the gene matches. The CDR3 loop spans 14 amino acids. The CDR3 region has the DNA TGTGCCAGTAGTGAGGGACTAGGAGCCTACGAGCAGTACTTC. Its translation: CASSEGLGAYEQYF.

The chain links TRBV9 to TRBJ2-7; 7 bases are shared with TRBD1. V lost 4 bases, J lost 6 bases, and 7 bases stayed unmatched. The CDR3 extends over 13 amino acids. The germline gives CDR1 SGDLS, CDR2 YYNGEE. CDR3 coding DNA: TGTGCCAGCAGCCCCCACAGGGGTGCCGAGCAGTACTTC. Its protein product is CASSPHRGAEQYF.

The chain carries TRBV6-1 and TRBJ2-2; D remains unclear. Germline CDR1 reads MNHNS; CDR2 reads SASEGT. Trimming cost V 3 bases and J 1 base, with 0 bases left between them. The CDR3 is 12 residues long. Here the CDR3 reads CASSENTGELFF. The CDR3 region has the DNA TGTGCCAGCAGTGAGAACACCGGGGAGCTGTTTTTT.

This chain links TRBV19 with TRBJ2-2; 10 bases fit TRBD1. The germline V gene has CDR1 LNHDA and CDR2 SQIVND (reference sequence). With V trimmed by 5 bases and J by 7 bases, 4 bases remained unmatched. This CDR3 contains 14 residues. The CDR3 loop is CASSAGQGVGELFF. Written as DNA, the CDR3 is TGTGCCAGTAGTGCTGGACAGGGGGTCGGGGAGCTGTTTTTT.

The chain couples TRBV7-2 to TRBJ2-5; D is tentatively TRBD1 or TRBD2 (5 bases each). This CDR3 contains 12 residues. CDR1 is SGHTA, CDR2 FQGNSA, per germline. The V end lost 5 bases, the J end lost 12 bases, and 16 bases lay between the germline ends. The CDR3 DNA reads TGTGCCAGCAGCCCGGGGCCCTCTCCCGAGTACTTC. Translating gives CASSPGPSPEYF.

This chain links TRBV10-3 with TRBJ1-2, with a tentative D call TRBD1 (6 bases). Per germline, CDR1 ENHRY and CDR2 SYGVKD. Trimming stripped 1 base from V and 4 bases from J, with 13 bases between. This CDR3 spans 15 amino acids. The CDR3 is CAISEWGQGTYGYTF. Written as DNA, the CDR3 is TGTGCCATCAGTGAGTGGGGCCAGGGGACCTATGGCTACACCTTC.

Here the CDR3 DNA reads TGTGCCAGCAGTTTTGCTAACAATCAGCCCCAGCATTTT. This encodes CASSFANNQPQHF. The V call is TRBV27, the J call TRBJ1-5; D remains unclear. CDR3 size: 13 residues. V dropped 3 bases and J dropped 3 bases, with 6 bases sitting between them. CDR1 is MNHEY, CDR2 SMNVEV, per germline (reference sequence).

The chain carries TRBV10-3 and TRBJ2-7; maybe TRBD2 (6 bases). From germline, CDR1 is ENHRY and CDR2 SYGVKD. The CDR3 length is 14 residues. Trimming removed 5 bases at V and 3 bases at J, with 14 bases between. The CDR3 sequence is CAISYGGPLYEQYF. The CDR3 region has the DNA TGTGCCATCAGTTATGGAGGGCCGCTCTACGAGCAGTACTTC.

The chain has TRBV7-3 and TRBJ2-5, with 7 bases lining up with TRBD1. This CDR3 has 13 amino acids. Germline CDR1 SGHTA, CDR2 FQGTGA. V shed 2 bases, J shed 6 bases, and the junction held 3 bases outside the gene matches. The CDR3 DNA reads TGTGCCAGCAGCTTAGACAGGGTGAAGACCCAGTACTTC. It is translated as CASSLDRVKTQYF.

V and J are TRBV18 and TRBJ1-2; a possible D gene is TRBD1 (6 bases). The CDR3 loop spans 15 amino acids. V dropped 2 bases and J dropped 4 bases, with 14 bases sitting between them. Germline V gene sequence: CDR1 KGHSH, CDR2 LQKENI. In DNA form, the CDR3 reads TGTGCCAGCTCACCAACGGGGGCGCCGGTCTATGGCTACACCTTC. It translates to CASSPTGAPVYGYTF.

The gene calls are TRBV28 and TRBJ2-1, with 8 bases that match TRBD1. The CDR3 contains 16 residues. The germline CDR1 and CDR2 sequences are MDHEN and SYDVKM. Losses at the gene ends were 6 bases for V and 4 bases for J; bases not matched to a gene: 11. The CDR3 coding sequence is TGTGCCAGCAGAAACACCCCGGGACAGGAGTACAATGAGCAGTTCTTC. As protein: CASRNTPGQEYNEQFF.

The rearrangement links TRBV5-6 to TRBJ1-2; possible D gene TRBD1, 5 bases. CDR1 and CDR2 from the germline V gene are SGHDT and YYEEEE. The V and J ends lost 4 bases and 0 bases respectively, with 13 bases between them. CDR3 length equals 15 residues. The CDR3 DNA sequence: TGTGCCAGCAGCCTGGGACTTTCCCCTAACTATGGCTACACCTTC. This translates into CASSLGLSPNYGYTF.

The chain couples TRBV7-8 to TRBJ2-1, with TRBD2 identical over 9 bases. V dropped 2 bases and J dropped 4; count of bases not matched to a gene: 6. CDR3 length: 16 residues. Germline CDR1 and CDR2: SGHVS and FQNEAQ. The CDR3 sequence is CASSLSGAGGYNEQFF. Written as DNA, the CDR3 is TGTGCCAGCAGCTTATCGGGAGCGGGGGGTTACAATGAGCAGTTCTTC.

The chain links TRBV7-2 to TRBJ2-1, with 7 nucleotides matching TRBD1. The CDR3 spans 14 residues. Germline V gene lookup returns CDR1 SGHTA and CDR2 FQGNSA. Trimming removed 9 bases from V and 4 bases from J; junction bases left unmatched: 9. Here the CDR3 reads CASGRGQGYNEQFF. The CDR3 region has the DNA TGTGCCAGTGGAAGGGGGCAGGGGTACAATGAGCAGTTCTTC.

The V and J genes are TRBV5-1 and TRBJ2-3; 9 bases agree with TRBD2. The V gene's germline CDR1 is SGHRS and CDR2 YFSETQ. The CDR3 sequence is 16 residues long. The trim removed 2 bases at V and 3 bases at J, leaving 7 bases unmatched. The CDR3 region has the DNA TGCGCCAGCAGCTTAGGTAGCGGGAGTAGGACAGATACGCAGTATTTT. Translated, it gives CASSLGSGSRTDTQYF.

This chain connects TRBV6-1 to TRBJ2-5; 7 bases are shared with TRBD2. The length of the CDR3 is 15 residues. CDR1 is MNHNS and CDR2 is SASEGT in the germline V gene. J was trimmed by 4 bases and V by 2 bases; bases with no gene match: 7. The CDR3 DNA follows: TGTGCCAGCAGTGAAAATCGGGGGGTGAGAGAGACCCAGTACTTC. It specifies CASSENRGVRETQYF.

The genes are TRBV4-1 and TRBJ1-4; a weak D match, TRBD1 (5 bases). The CDR3 runs to 16 residues. Looked up from germline, CDR1 is MGHRA and CDR2 is YSYEKL. Trimming stripped 0 bases from V and 5 bases from J, with 13 bases between. The CDR3 protein is CASSQDYGGSNEKLFF. As DNA, the CDR3 is TGCGCCAGCAGCCAAGATTATGGGGGTTCAAATGAAAAACTGTTTTTT.

The rearrangement uses TRBV5-6 and TRBJ2-5; 11 bases are a match to TRBD2. Germline loops: CDR1 SGHDT, CDR2 YYEEEE. V shed 0 bases and J 6 bases; nucleotides not matched to a gene: 13. CDR3 length: 18 amino acids. The DNA for the CDR3 is TGTGCCAGCAGCTTGGGGGTAGCGGGGGGGCCGAGGAGAAAGACCCAGTACTTC. Its translation: CASSLGVAGGPRRKTQYF.

This rearrangement joins TRBV18 to TRBJ2-1; no reliable D call. Per germline, CDR1 KGHSH and CDR2 LQKENI. There are 16 residues in the CDR3. V was shortened by 4 bases and J by 0 bases, with 13 bases between the two germline ends. This CDR3 reads CASSQETLSSYNEQFF. The CDR3 bases are TGTGCCAGCTCACAGGAAACATTGAGCTCCTACAATGAGCAGTTCTTC.